This T cell receptor beta chain was captured in a study of post-analysis software for immune sequencing data. Study-level points and caveats: Elevated frequency relative to controls characterized about 5 TRBV segments in patients, TRBV5-6, TRBV5-1 and TRBV20-1 among them.

Per the germline V gene, CDR1 is MDHEN and CDR2 is SYDVKM. With 6 bases removed from V and 4 bases from J, the gap between germline ends came to 22 bases. The CDR3 is 16 residues long. The authors incorporated unique molecular identifiers into the TCR beta cDNA libraries. One entry per CDR3 protein results from TCRdb running MiXCR on the PCR reads. Seen here are 350,000 to 500,000 distinct CDR3 sequences, 30% to 45% observed once, and the top ten hold 6.5% to 8%. There are a few counts of this clonotype. As yet, its antigen is unknown. The rearrangement joins TRBV28 to TRBJ2-7; a weak D match, TRBD1 (5 bases). This clonotype was obtained from a girl aged 2-15 years with multiple sclerosis. Source material: blood. The CDR3 is CASSLLFRAPWYEQYF. CDR3 nucleotides: TGTGCCAGCAGCCTCCTTTTCAGGGCCCCCTGGTACGAGCAGTACTTC. The full variable domain, rest sourced from reference TRBV28 and TRBJ2-7, is DVKVTQSSRYLVKRTGEKVFLECVQDMDHENMFWYRQDPGLGLRLIYFSYDVKMKEKGDIPEGYSVSREKKERFSLILESASTNQTSMYLCASSLLFRAPWYEQYFGPGTRLTVT.